Listed below are T cell receptor beta chains from one sample, sequenced in a study of identical twins. MiXCR, run by TCRdb on the 5' RACE reads, gives a single entry per CDR3 protein. Among about 530,000 distinct CDR3 sequences, about 20% were seen once, and the ten largest hold approximately 0.48%. The sample also formed part of further work on yellow fever vaccine responses in identical twins.

The sequencing sample was made of CD4+ T cells sorted from blood. These receptors originate from a woman aged 18-30 years in good health. The CDR3 runs from the conserved cysteine through the conserved F or W. Each record gives: D gene, J gene, V gene, clone size, CDR3 DNA, CDR3 protein. The D gene is left open where the match is weak. Part of the rows lack a size; the others show once, few, many or a class for expanded clones.

>.|TRBJ2-7|TRBV12-3/TRBV12-4|few
TGTGCCAGCAGTTTACAGGGTTTGTCCTACGAGCAGTACTTC
CASSLQGLSYEQYF
>TRBD2|TRBJ2-1|TRBV7-6|few
TGTGCCAGCAGCTTAGTAGAAGCGGGGGCTTCCTACAATGAGCAGTTCTTC
CASSLVEAGASYNEQFF
>.|TRBJ2-1|TRBV7-9|.
TGTGCCAGCAGACCCAGGGACGGGTGGGTACTCTTC
CASRPRDGWVLF
>.|TRBJ2-1|TRBV7-9|few
TGTGCCAGCAGCTCCCGAAGCGGGTCGAGCTCCTACAATGAGCAGTTCTTC
CASSSRSGSSSYNEQFF
>.|TRBJ2-1|TRBV2|.
TGTGCCAGCAGTGAGCTAGCTTTAAGGGTAAATGAGCAGTTCTTC
CASSELALRVNEQFF
>TRBD2|TRBJ2-3|TRBV9|few
TGTGCCAGCAGCGTAGCAGGCGGGAGGGCCGGAGATACGCAGTATTTT
CASSVAGGRAGDTQYF
>TRBD2|TRBJ2-1|TRBV11-2|few
TGTGCCAGCAGCACAAGGACTAGCGGGGCACATGAGCAGTTCTTC
CASSTRTSGAHEQFF
>.|TRBJ2-3|TRBV6-5|.
TGTGCCAGCAGTTACTTCTTGGTGGGCGCGGGAACTAGCACAGATACGCAGTATTTT
CASSYFLVGAGTSTDTQYF
>.|TRBJ2-7|TRBV10-2|few
TGCGCCAGCAGGAACCGGGACGCTTCCTACGAGCAGTACTTC
CASRNRDASYEQYF
>TRBD1|TRBJ2-3|TRBV7-9|many
TGTGCCAGCAGCACCCAGGGGGCTCAGTCCTATACGCAGTATTTT
CASSTQGAQSYTQYF
>TRBD2|TRBJ2-5|TRBV28|.
TGTGCCAGCGACGGACTAGCGGGAGAAGAGACCCAGTACTTC
CASDGLAGEETQYF
>.|TRBJ2-5|TRBV18|few
TGTGCCAGCTCACCAGTGACAATGGGCGGAGAGACCCAGTACTTC
CASSPVTMGGETQYF
>TRBD1|TRBJ1-6|TRBV6-5|few
TGTGCCAGCAGTTTCGGGGACAGGGGGTCACCCCTCCACTTT
CASSFGDRGSPLHF
>.|TRBJ2-1|TRBV10-1|.
TGCGCCAGCAGTGTACAGGGATTGGTTGAGCAGTTCTTC
CASSVQGLVEQFF
>.|TRBJ2-7|TRBV24-1|.
TGTGCCACCAGTAACCGAGGGGGCGAGCAGTACTTC
CATSNRGGEQYF
>.|TRBJ2-5|TRBV10-3|many
TGTGCCATCAGTGAGTCATGGGGGACAAACACCAGGGAGACCCAGTACTTC
CAISESWGTNTRETQYF
>TRBD2|TRBJ2-5|TRBV7-2|.
TGTGCCAGCAGCTTCCTTAGTAGCGGGAGCAGGGAGACCCAGTACTTC
CASSFLSSGSRETQYF
>.|TRBJ2-3|TRBV29-1|.
TGCAGCGTTGACTTGACATCGGTGGCAGATACGCAGTATTTT
CSVDLTSVADTQYF
>TRBD2|TRBJ2-5|TRBV4-2|few
TGTGCCAGCAGCCAAGATAGGCTAGCGGGAGGGGTCCAGTACTTC
CASSQDRLAGGVQYF
>.|TRBJ2-5|TRBV6-1|.
TGTGCCAGCAGCCGACCTGGGGGGTTAGGGGAGACCCAGTACTTC
CASSRPGGLGETQYF
>.|TRBJ2-1|TRBV3-1|.
TGTGCCAGCAGCCAAGGAGGGCTCCCCTACAATGAGCAGTTCTTC
CASSQGGLPYNEQFF
>TRBD1|TRBJ2-7|TRBV20-1|many
TGCAGTGCTACCTGGACAGGGAGCTACGAGCAGTACTTC
CSATWTGSYEQYF
>.|TRBJ2-2|TRBV7-2|few
TGTGCCAGCAGCCCCAGTGGTTGGACCAAGAACACCGGGGAGCTGTTTTTT
CASSPSGWTKNTGELFF
>.|TRBJ2-3|TRBV9|.
TGTGCCAGCAGCGTAGTGGCCGGGGGCATGGATACGCAGTATTTT
CASSVVAGGMDTQYF
>TRBD2|TRBJ2-1|TRBV14|few
TGTGCCAGCAGCCAAGGACGGGCGGGGGGCGGTAAGCAGTTCTTC
CASSQGRAGGGKQFF
>.|TRBJ1-1|TRBV12-3/TRBV12-4|.
TGTGCCAGCAGTTTAATAGCAGGGAACACTGAAGCTTTCTTT
CASSLIAGNTEAFF
>.|TRBJ2-1|TRBV5-1|once
TGCGCCAGCAGCTTGGAGGCCCCGGGGGGCCTTTATGAGCAGTTCTTC
CASSLEAPGGLYEQFF